The subject of this entry is one T cell receptor (beta chain). CDR3 length equals 14 residues. Deletions cut 5 bases from V and 6 bases from J, with 16 bases between. From germline, CDR1 is LNHDA and CDR2 SQIVND (reference sequence). Sequencing used immunoSEQ multiplex PCR; TCRdb keeps in-frame clones, though not all of them. The data contain approximately 140,000 clones, 80% of them seen just once; the ten biggest clones take up 10% to 15%. This sample was included in a study of blood T cell repertoires in COVID-19. V usage is TRBV19 and J usage is TRBJ1-1; weak D call: TRBD1 (6 bases). Sequencing input: peripheral blood. The receptor was derived from a man aged 55-75 years with active or convalescent COVID-19. The CDR3 nucleotides read TGTGCCAGTAGTGAGAGTACGACAGGCGCTGAAGCTTTCTTT. Translated: CASSESTTGAEAFF.